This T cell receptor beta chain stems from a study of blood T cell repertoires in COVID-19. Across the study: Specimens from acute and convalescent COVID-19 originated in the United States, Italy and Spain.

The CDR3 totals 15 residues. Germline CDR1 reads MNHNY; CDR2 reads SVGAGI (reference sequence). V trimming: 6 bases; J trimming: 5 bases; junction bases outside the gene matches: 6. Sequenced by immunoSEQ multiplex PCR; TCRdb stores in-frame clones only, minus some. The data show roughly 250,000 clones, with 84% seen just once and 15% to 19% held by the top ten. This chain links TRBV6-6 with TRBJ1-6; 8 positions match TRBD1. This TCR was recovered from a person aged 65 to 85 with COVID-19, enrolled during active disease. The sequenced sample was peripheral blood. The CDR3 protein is CASRGLDRDNSPLHF. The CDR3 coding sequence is TGTGCCAGCAGGGGCTTGGACAGGGATAATTCACCCCTCCACTTT.